This entry is about one T cell receptor beta chain. Its antigen is currently unknown. The PCR used 60 Vbeta and 13 Jbeta primers. The protocol was immunoSEQ multiplex PCR, while the TCRdb copy is restricted to in-frame clones and leaves out a portion. The sample carries tens of thousands of clones, approximately 74% recorded once. This record comes from a study of cytomegalovirus exposure and HLA in healthy donors. Looking at the study overall: Unique TCRs numbering roughly 85 million, obtained from HLA-typed donors, made up an early data release.

With 4 bases removed from V and 3 bases from J, the gap between germline ends came to 13 bases. Germline CDR1 reads SGHDT; CDR2 reads YYEEEE. The length of the CDR3 is 14 residues. Study results and caveats: Later analysis found that TCR beta chains associated with HLA were more clonally expanded than other, equally common chains. Listed as cytomegalovirus-associated were roughly 180 TCR beta chains.

Although they were nominally healthy when sampled, donors likely had unrecorded immune exposures. This clonotype was obtained from a woman in her 50s in good health and CMV-seropositive. Material for sequencing was PBMCs. The rearrangement links TRBV5-6 to TRBJ1-1, with D perhaps matching TRBD1 (6 bases). CDR3: CASSSRTEYTEAFF. As DNA, the CDR3 is TGTGCCAGCAGCAGTCGGACAGAATACACTGAAGCTTTCTTT.